A single sample gave rise to the 6 T cell receptor beta chains below, sequenced in a study of blood T cells in healthy people across ages. Together with a sample-barcoded 5' primer, a J-beta primer mix was included in a second PCR lasting roughly 6 to 12 cycles. A single record per CDR3 protein comes from TCRdb applying MiXCR to the 5' RACE reads. This sample has about a million distinct CDR3 sequences, with 45% to 60% found just once. The sequenced sample was blood. The receptors derive from a woman in her sixties or seventies in good health.

In this sample, this clonotype turned up a few times. V usage is TRBV20-1 and J usage is TRBJ1-1; the D gene is possibly TRBD1 (6 bases). The CDR3 sequence is 13 residues long. Trimming stripped 1 base from V and 5 bases from J, with 11 bases between. Germline loops: CDR1 DFQATT, CDR2 SNEGSKA (reference sequence). CDR3 DNA: TGCAGTGCTAGAGCACAGGGCGAAACTGAAGCTTTCTTT. Its translation: CSARAQGETEAFF.

This clonotype was found a few times. The V gene is TRBV6-1, the J gene TRBJ2-5; D is perhaps TRBD1 (6 bases). CDR1 is MNHNS, CDR2 SASEGT, per germline. V shed 9 bases and J shed 1 base, with 18 bases lying between them. CDR3 length equals 15 residues. CDR3 residues: CASNQWGRGQETQYF. DNA for the CDR3: TGTGCCAGTAATCAGTGGGGGCGCGGCCAAGAGACCCAGTACTTC.

The chain recombines TRBV3-1 with TRBJ2-4; TRBD2 matches 11 bases. The J call is doubtful: the DNA matches TRBJ2-7 better. The CDR3 length is 18 residues. Looked up from germline, CDR1 is LGHDT and CDR2 is YNNKEL (reference sequence). The CDR3 protein is CASSLGVAGGRSDFEQYF. The DNA for the CDR3 is TGTGCCAGCAGCCTAGGTGTAGCGGGAGGGCGCAGTGATTTCGAGCAGTACTTC.

In this sample, this clonotype turned up a few times. The rearrangement uses TRBV20-1 and TRBJ2-1; D gene ambiguous. CDR1 and CDR2 from the germline V gene are DFQATT and SNEGSKA (reference sequence). Trimming pared 5 bases from V and 7 bases from J, leaving 15 bases between. This CDR3 region has 13 residues. The CDR3 DNA reads TGCAGTGCTTCTCCCAACCCATGGAATGAGCAGTTCTTC. Its translation: CSASPNPWNEQFF.

This clonotype was seen a single time. The rearrangement links TRBV12-3 or TRBV12-4 to TRBJ2-5; 10 nucleotides line up with TRBD1. This CDR3 has 14 residues. V lost 3 bases and J lost 7; bases outside the gene matches: 5. The CDR3 here is CASSFRGDRGTQYF. The CDR3 DNA sequence: TGTGCCAGCAGTTTTAGAGGGGACAGGGGGACCCAGTACTTC.

This rearrangement joins TRBV29-1 to TRBJ2-1; TRBD2 agrees at 8 bases. The CDR3 covers 15 residues. Germline-derived CDR1 and CDR2 are SQVTM and ANQGSEA. V was pared by 7 bases and J by 3 bases, with 11 bases of the junction left unmatched. CDR3 in amino acids: CSAHKAGGVYNEQFF. CDR3 DNA sequence: TGCAGCGCCCACAAGGCGGGAGGAGTCTACAATGAGCAGTTCTTC.